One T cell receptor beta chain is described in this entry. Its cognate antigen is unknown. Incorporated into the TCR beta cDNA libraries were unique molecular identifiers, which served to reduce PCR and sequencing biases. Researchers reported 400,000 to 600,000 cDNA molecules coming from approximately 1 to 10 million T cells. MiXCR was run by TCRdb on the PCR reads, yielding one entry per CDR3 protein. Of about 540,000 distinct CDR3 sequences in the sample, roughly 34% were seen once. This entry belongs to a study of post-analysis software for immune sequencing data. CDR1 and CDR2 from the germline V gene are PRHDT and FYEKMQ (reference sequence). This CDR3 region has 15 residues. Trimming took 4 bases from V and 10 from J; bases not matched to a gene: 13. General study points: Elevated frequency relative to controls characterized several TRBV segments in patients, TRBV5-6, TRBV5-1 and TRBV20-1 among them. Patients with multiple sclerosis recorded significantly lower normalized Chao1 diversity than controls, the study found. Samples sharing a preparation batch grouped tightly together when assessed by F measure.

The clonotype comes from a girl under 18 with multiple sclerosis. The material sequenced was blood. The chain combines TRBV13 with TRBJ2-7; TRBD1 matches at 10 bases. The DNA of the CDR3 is TGTGCCAGCAGCTCCCGGGACAGGGGCAGGGACACCCAGTACTTC. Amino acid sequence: CASSSRDRGRDTQYF.